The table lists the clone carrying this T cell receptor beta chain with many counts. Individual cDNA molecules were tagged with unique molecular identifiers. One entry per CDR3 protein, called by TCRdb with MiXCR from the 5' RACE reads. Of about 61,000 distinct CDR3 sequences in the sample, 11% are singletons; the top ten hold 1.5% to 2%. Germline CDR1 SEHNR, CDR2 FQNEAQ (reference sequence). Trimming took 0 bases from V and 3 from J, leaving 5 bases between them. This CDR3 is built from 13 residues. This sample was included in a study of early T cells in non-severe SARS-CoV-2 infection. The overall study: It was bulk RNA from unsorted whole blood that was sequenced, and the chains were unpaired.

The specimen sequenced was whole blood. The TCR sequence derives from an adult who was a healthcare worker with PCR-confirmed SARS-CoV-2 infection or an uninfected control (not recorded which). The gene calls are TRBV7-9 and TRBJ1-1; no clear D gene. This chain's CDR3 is CASSLAGDTEAFF. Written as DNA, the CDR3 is TGTGCCAGCAGCTTAGCTGGGGACACTGAAGCTTTCTTT. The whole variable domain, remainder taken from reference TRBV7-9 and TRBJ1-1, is DTGVSQNPRHKITKRGQNVTFRCDPISEHNRLYWYRQTLGQGPEFLTYFQNEAQLEKSRLLSDRFSAERPKGSFSTLEIQRTEQGDSAMYLCASSLAGDTEAFFGQGTRLTVV.